The next 16 T cell receptor beta chains were all read from a single sample in a study of cytomegalovirus exposure and HLA in healthy donors. The PCR used 60 Vbeta and 13 Jbeta primers. The assay was immunoSEQ multiplex PCR, and TCRdb's table has in-frame clones only and misses some. The sample has about 150,000 clones; over 70% are singletons. Sample: PBMCs. The source of these receptors is a man under 40 in good health and CMV-seropositive.

V usage is TRBV9 and J usage is TRBJ2-3; 7 bases match TRBD1. With 3 bases clipped from V and 2 bases from J, the junction kept 6 bases outside the gene matches. The CDR3 consists of 15 residues. Germline loops: CDR1 SGDLS, CDR2 YYNGEE. The CDR3, as DNA: TGTGCCAGCAGCGCTGAAGACAGGGACACAGATACGCAGTATTTT. Protein product: CASSAEDRDTDTQYF.

The rearrangement joins TRBV4-2 to TRBJ1-2, with a weak D call TRBD1 (6 bases). The CDR3 extends over 17 amino acids. Germline CDR1 is LGHNA and CDR2 is YNFKEQ. The V end lost 0 bases, the J end lost 0 bases, and 14 bases lay between the germline ends. This chain's CDR3 is CASSQEAGEIANYGYTF. In DNA form, the CDR3 reads TGTGCCAGCAGCCAAGAAGCAGGGGAGATAGCTAACTATGGCTACACCTTC.

This sequence joins TRBV9 and TRBJ1-2; TRBD1 might be the D (5 bases). The CDR3 length is 15 residues. Germline CDR1 and CDR2: SGDLS and YYNGEE. V shed 2 bases and J shed 1 base, with 12 bases lying between them. The CDR3 reads CASSVTGRGNYGYTF. CDR3 nucleotides: TGTGCCAGCAGCGTGACGGGGAGGGGTAACTATGGCTACACCTTC.

This clone was counted a few times. V and J are TRBV28 and TRBJ1-6; D is perhaps TRBD1 (5 bases). The CDR3 spans 14 residues. The V end was cut by 3 bases, the J end by 10 bases, with 13 bases between. Germline V gene lookup returns CDR1 MDHEN and CDR2 SYDVKM. The CDR3 sequence is CASSFVQGGSPLHF. The CDR3 nucleotides are TGTGCCAGCAGTTTTGTCCAGGGAGGCTCACCCCTCCACTTT. Based on the CDR3 plus reference TRBV28 and TRBJ1-6, the full variable domain is DVKVTQSSRYLVKRTGEKVFLECVQDMDHENMFWYRQDPGLGLRLIYFSYDVKMKEKGDIPEGYSVSREKKERFSLILESASTNQTSMYLCASSFVQGGSPLHFGNGTRLTVT.

The chain links TRBV11-2 to TRBJ1-1; tentatively, D is TRBD1 (5 bases). The CDR3 loop spans 15 amino acids. The V end was cut by 3 bases, the J end by 0 bases, with 11 bases between. Germline loops: CDR1 SGHAT, CDR2 FQNNGV. The CDR3 region is CASSLTGGMNTEAFF. In DNA form, the CDR3 reads TGTGCCAGCAGCTTGACGGGGGGGATGAACACTGAAGCTTTCTTT. The variable domain in full, with the rest retrieved from reference TRBV11-2 and TRBJ1-1, is EAGVAQSPRYKIIEKRQSVAFWCNPISGHATLYWYQQILGQGPKLLIQFQNNGVVDDSQLPKDRFSAERLKGVDSTLKIQPAKLEDSAVYLCASSLTGGMNTEAFFGQGTRLTVV.

This clone was seen a handful of times. The rearrangement joins TRBV4-2 to TRBJ1-5; D possibly corresponds to TRBD1 (6 bases). With 3 bases removed from V and 4 bases from J, the gap between germline ends came to 13 bases. Per germline, CDR1 LGHNA and CDR2 YNFKEQ. The CDR3 is made up of 15 amino acids. CDR3 in amino acids: CASSHGGALNQPQHF. In DNA, the CDR3 is TGTGCCAGCAGCCACGGGGGGGCCTTAAATCAGCCCCAGCATTTT.

This chain links TRBV4-2 with TRBJ2-3; 8 bases line up with TRBD2. CDR1 is LGHNA and CDR2 is YNFKEQ in the germline V gene. J gave up 1 base and V 4 bases, and 10 bases lay outside the gene matches. The CDR3 sequence is 17 residues long. The CDR3 DNA reads as TGTGCCAGCAGCCCCCGGTTCGGGGGGGATGGCACAGATACGCAGTATTTT. Protein product: CASSPRFGGDGTDTQYF.

The chain couples TRBV30 to TRBJ2-5; 8 bases line up with TRBD1. CDR1 GTSNPN and CDR2 SVGIG come from the germline V gene (reference sequence). V shed 7 bases and J 5 bases; nucleotides not matched to a gene: 9. CDR3 length: 13 residues. CDR3 loop: CASQTGAGETQYF. CDR3 nucleotide sequence: TGTGCCTCGCAGACAGGGGCTGGGGAGACCCAGTACTTC.

This clone was found once. The V gene is TRBV7-2, the J gene TRBJ2-3, with 10 bases identical to TRBD2. The CDR3 extends over 16 amino acids. V was clipped by 5 bases and J by 2 bases; unmatched bases: 7. Germline CDR1 reads SGHTA; CDR2 reads FQGNSA. The CDR3 protein is CASSRSGGAFTDTQYF. The CDR3 coding sequence is TGTGCCAGCAGCCGGAGCGGGGGGGCTTTCACAGATACGCAGTATTTT.

This clone was seen more than once but under ten times. This chain connects TRBV18 to TRBJ1-4; tentative D call: TRBD1 (6 bases). The CDR3 runs to 15 residues. V gave up 3 bases and J gave up 6 bases, with 14 bases separating them. CDR1 is KGHSH, CDR2 LQKENI, per germline. As DNA, the CDR3 is TGTGCCAGCTCACCCGGACAGCCGAGAGATGAAAAACTGTTTTTT. Amino acids: CASSPGQPRDEKLFF.

The rearrangement links TRBV4-1 to TRBJ2-7, with D perhaps TRBD2 (7 bases). The length of the CDR3 is 17 residues. Looked up from germline, CDR1 is MGHRA and CDR2 is YSYEKL. V was clipped by 0 bases and J by 4 bases, with 19 bases between them. The CDR3 DNA reads TGCGCCAGCAGCCAAGATCGTCGGGGGGCCGGGCTATACGAGCAGTACTTC. Translated, it gives CASSQDRRGAGLYEQYF.

V gene TRBV30 combines with J gene TRBJ1-4; 8 bases are shared with TRBD1. The CDR3 has 14 residues. CDR1 is GTSNPN, CDR2 SVGIG, per germline (reference sequence). The J segment lost 8 bases and the V segment lost 1 base, leaving 6 bases of the junction unmatched. The CDR3 region has the DNA TGTGCCTGGAGTGAGACAGGGGCCAGAGAAAAACTGTTTTTT. The encoded protein is CAWSETGAREKLFF. Full variable domain (missing parts from reference TRBV30 and TRBJ1-4): SQTIHQWPATLVQPVGSPLSLECTVEGTSNPNLYWYRQAAGRGLQLLFYSVGIGQISSEVPQNLSASRPQDRQFILSSKKLLLSDSGFYLCAWSETGAREKLFFGSGTQLSVL.

CDR3 loop: CASSIQGAYTEAFF. CDR3 nucleotides: TGTGCCAGCAGCATTCAGGGGGCCTACACTGAAGCTTTCTTT. The chain employs TRBV7-9 and TRBJ1-1; 8 bases match TRBD1. The V gene's germline CDR1 is SEHNR and CDR2 FQNEAQ (reference sequence). V gave up 5 bases and J gave up 3 bases; unmatched junction bases: 5. This CDR3 comprises 14 residues. The whole variable domain, filled in from reference TRBV7-9 and TRBJ1-1, reads DTGVSQNPRHKITKRGQNVTFRCDPISEHNRLYWYRQTLGQGPEFLTYFQNEAQLEKSRLLSDRFSAERPKGSFSTLEIQRTEQGDSAMYLCASSIQGAYTEAFFGQGTRLTVV.

The V gene is TRBV18, the J gene TRBJ2-1; TRBD2 matches 8 bases. The V gene's germline CDR1 is KGHSH and CDR2 LQKENI. V was clipped by 4 bases and J by 8 bases; unmatched bases: 4. The CDR3 spans 13 residues. Here the CDR3 DNA reads TGTGCCAGCTCACAAAGCGGGGGCTATGAGCAGTTCTTC. Translated: CASSQSGGYEQFF.

The chain combines TRBV5-6 with TRBJ2-7, with a tentative D call TRBD1 (6 bases). V shed 0 bases and J shed 4 bases, with 14 bases lying between them. The germline V gene encodes CDR1 SGHDT and CDR2 YYEEEE. The CDR3 sequence is 15 residues long. Here the CDR3 reads CASSLAYREEYEQYF. CDR3 sequence (DNA): TGTGCCAGCAGCTTGGCCTACAGGGAAGAGTACGAGCAGTACTTC.

The chain recombines TRBV27 with TRBJ2-7; D may be TRBD1 (6 bases). V lost 2 bases to trimming and J lost 1 base, with 12 bases between them. The CDR3 has 15 residues. Per germline, CDR1 MNHEY and CDR2 SMNVEV (reference sequence). The CDR3 DNA sequence: TGTGCCAGCAGTTTAATCAGGGGCCCTTCCTACGAGCAGTACTTC. Translating gives CASSLIRGPSYEQYF.